Below, 23 T cell receptor beta chains from the same sample are listed, as sequenced in a study of blood T cell repertoires in COVID-19. Here immunoSEQ multiplex PCR was the method, and the copy in TCRdb shows in-frame clones only, minus some. The repertoire holds approximately 130,000 clones, with about 77% as singletons. Sample: peripheral blood. The source is a man of 80 years or more with acute or convalescent COVID-19.

V and J are TRBV6-2 or TRBV6-3 and TRBJ1-5; TRBD1 matches 8 bases. The CDR3 totals 14 residues. The germline CDR1 and CDR2 sequences are MNHEY and SVGEGT. Trimming removed 2 bases from V and 4 bases from J; junction bases left unmatched: 1. The CDR3 DNA reads TGTGCCAGCAGTTACGGACAGGGTAATCAGCCCCAGCATTTT. This sequence encodes CASSYGQGNQPQHF.

This chain links TRBV6-6 with TRBJ1-1; D gene unclear. The germline CDR1 and CDR2 sequences are MNHNY and SVGAGI (reference sequence). V lost 10 bases and J 7 bases, leaving 25 bases between the germline ends. This CDR3 region has 15 residues. In DNA form, the CDR3 reads TGTGCCACCACAGTTTCTGCCCTCTCGTTGGGTGAAGCTTTCTTT. Translating it yields CATTVSALSLGEAFF.

The CDR3 reads CASTMGGSNTQYF. CDR3 sequence (DNA): TGTGCCAGCACCATGGGAGGGTCAAATACGCAGTATTTT. The chain joins TRBV28 to TRBJ2-3; 7 nucleotides align to TRBD2. Germline CDR1 MDHEN, CDR2 SYDVKM. Losses at the gene ends were 7 bases for V and 7 bases for J; bases not matched to a gene: 8. This CDR3 region has 13 residues.

This sequence joins TRBV7-2 and TRBJ2-1; 7 nucleotides align to TRBD1. The V segment lost 5 bases and the J segment 7 bases; nucleotides outside the gene matches: 11. The germline gives CDR1 SGHTA, CDR2 FQGNSA. The CDR3 spans 15 residues. CDR3 nucleotide sequence: TGTGCCAGCAGCCCCCGGGGACAGAGCCTTAATGAGCAGTTCTTC. It specifies CASSPRGQSLNEQFF.

This rearrangement joins TRBV9 to TRBJ1-1; 7 bases align to TRBD1. The ends lost 4 bases at V and 4 bases at J; junction bases unmatched: 10. From germline, CDR1 is SGDLS and CDR2 YYNGEE. The CDR3 sequence is 15 residues long. The CDR3 region has the DNA TGTGCCAGCAGCCCCCACCCCGACAGGGCCACTGAAGCTTTCTTT. It translates to CASSPHPDRATEAFF.

The V gene is TRBV5-4, the J gene TRBJ2-2; D possibly corresponds to TRBD2 (6 bases). Germline V lookup: CDR1 SGHNT, CDR2 YYREEE (reference sequence). This CDR3 is 15 amino acids long. V was pared by 3 bases and J by 0 bases, with 9 bases between. The CDR3 here is CASSSPGANTGELFF. The CDR3 DNA reads as TGTGCCAGCAGCTCCCCGGGGGCGAACACCGGGGAGCTGTTTTTT.

This clone was seen repeatedly, ten times or more. The CDR3 sequence is CAWSAGTGMNTEAFF. The CDR3 DNA is TGTGCCTGGAGTGCAGGGACAGGTATGAACACTGAAGCTTTCTTT. The chain links TRBV30 to TRBJ1-1, with 8 positions matching TRBD1. The CDR3 runs 15 residues. After removal of 1 base from V and 0 bases from J, the junction contained 4 bases not matched to a gene. Germline V lookup: CDR1 GTSNPN, CDR2 SVGIG (reference sequence).

The rearrangement links TRBV6-5 to TRBJ1-1, with D maybe TRBD1 (5 bases). The CDR3 covers 13 residues. Germline-derived CDR1 and CDR2 are MNHEY and SVGAGI. The V end was cut by 10 bases, the J end by 5 bases, with 17 bases between. CDR3 nucleotides: TGTGCCACCAATAAGGGGAGGACGACTGAAGCTTTCTTT. Translating it yields CATNKGRTTEAFF.

The chain employs TRBV10-2 and TRBJ1-1, with 11 bases identical to TRBD1. CDR1 is WSHSY, CDR2 SAAADI, per germline. Trimming cost V 6 bases and J 4 bases; bases outside gene matches: 1. This CDR3 is built from 13 residues. CDR3 amino acids: CASRGTGGTEAFF. CDR3 bases: TGCGCCAGCAGGGGGACAGGGGGCACTGAAGCTTTCTTT.

This clone was observed a handful of times. This chain uses TRBV28 with TRBJ1-3; 9 positions match TRBD1. This CDR3 has 15 residues. Germline V CDR1 and CDR2: MDHEN, SYDVKM. V lost 5 bases and J lost 8; bases outside the gene matches: 10. The CDR3 region is CASSRRPDRGDTIYF. The CDR3 DNA follows: TGTGCCAGCAGTCGCCGACCGGACAGGGGCGACACCATATATTTT.

The table lists this clone with a few counts. The chain recombines TRBV12-3 or TRBV12-4 with TRBJ2-7; D is possibly TRBD2 (5 bases). The CDR3 consists of 13 residues. CDR3 DNA sequence: TGTCGGGATCTGGGCTACCGGTCCTACGAGCAGTACTTC. Protein: CRDLGYRSYEQYF.

The genes are TRBV2 and TRBJ2-7; maybe TRBD1 (6 bases). The CDR3 covers 13 residues. CDR1 and CDR2 from the germline V gene are SNHLY and FYNNEI. V dropped 5 bases and J dropped 3 bases, with 11 bases sitting between them. DNA for the CDR3: TGTGCCAGCAGTAGTCAGGGGCTCTACGAGCAGTACTTC. Its protein is CASSSQGLYEQYF.

The V and J genes are TRBV24-1 and TRBJ2-3; 7 bases fit TRBD1. CDR3 length: 16 amino acids. The V gene's germline CDR1 is KGHDR and CDR2 SFDVKD. V trimming: 3 bases; J trimming: 2 bases; junction bases outside the gene matches: 7. In DNA form, the CDR3 reads TGTGCCACCAGTGATACTGCCGGGACAGTCACAGATACGCAGTATTTT. Translated, it gives CATSDTAGTVTDTQYF.

J is TRBJ2-1 and V is TRBV5-1, with 10 bases that match TRBD2. Losses at the gene ends were 7 bases for V and 4 bases for J; bases not matched to a gene: 8. This CDR3 region has 15 residues. Germline CDR1 is SGHRS and CDR2 is YFSETQ. The DNA of the CDR3 is TGCGCCAGCTCCCTTCTTAGCGGGGGGTACAATGAGCAGTTCTTC. It encodes CASSLLSGGYNEQFF. The full variable domain, its missing parts supplied by reference TRBV5-1 and TRBJ2-1, is KAGVTQTPRYLIKTRGQQVTLSCSPISGHRSVSWYQQTPGQGLQFLFEYFSETQRNKGNFPGRFSGRQFSNSRSEMNVSTLELGDSALYLCASSLLSGGYNEQFFGPGTRLTVL.

The chain combines TRBV3-1 (or the pseudogene TRBV3-2) with TRBJ1-5; D is perhaps TRBD1 (6 bases). The CDR3 length is 13 residues. V was trimmed by 8 bases and J by 7 bases, leaving 15 bases between them. The germline CDR1 and CDR2 sequences are LGHDT and YNNKEL (reference sequence). The DNA for the CDR3 is TGTGCCAGCGGGCCAACAGGGCAACAGCCCCAGCATTTT. This sequence encodes CASGPTGQQPQHF.

V and J are TRBV4-2 and TRBJ2-7, with 9 bases that match TRBD1. Germline-derived CDR1 and CDR2 are LGHNA and YNFKEQ. This CDR3 spans 15 amino acids. Unmatched junction bases numbered 6, after V lost 4 bases and J lost 2 bases. CDR3 in amino acids: CASSLGTGQAYEQYF. The CDR3 DNA is TGTGCCAGCAGCCTGGGGACAGGGCAAGCCTACGAGCAGTACTTC.

This clone was detected only once. V is TRBV4-3 and J is TRBJ1-2; 9 bases agree with TRBD1. The CDR3 has 18 amino acids. The junction had 16 bases not matched to a gene; V was cut back by 0 bases and J by 8 bases. Germline CDR1 reads LGHNA; CDR2 reads YSLEER. The CDR3 here is CASSQEAPGTGPSRGYTF. The CDR3 nucleotides read TGCGCCAGCAGCCAAGAGGCCCCCGGGACAGGGCCAAGTCGAGGCTACACCTTC.

The rearrangement links TRBV5-6 to TRBJ1-1; D may be TRBD1 (6 bases). Trimming took 2 bases from V and 6 from J, leaving 11 bases between them. The CDR3 contains 13 residues. Germline CDR1 SGHDT, CDR2 YYEEEE. In DNA form, the CDR3 reads TGTGCCAGCAGCTTTATGGGGGCCGCTGAAGCTTTCTTT. Its translation: CASSFMGAAEAFF.

The V and J genes are TRBV19 and TRBJ1-5; 7 positions match TRBD1. CDR3 length: 17 amino acids. Looked up from germline, CDR1 is LNHDA and CDR2 is SQIVND (reference sequence). V was clipped by 1 base and J by 7 bases; unmatched bases: 13. The CDR3 spells CASSIVGKGAQDQPQHF. The CDR3 DNA follows: TGTGCCAGTAGTATAGTGGGGAAGGGGGCGCAGGACCAGCCCCAGCATTTT.

The chain uses TRBV6-2 or TRBV6-3 and TRBJ1-1; TRBD1 matches at 7 bases. V shed 6 bases, J shed 4 bases, and the junction held 11 bases outside the gene matches. This CDR3 contains 15 residues. CDR1 is MNHEY, CDR2 SVGEGT, per germline. The CDR3 DNA reads as TGTGCCAGCAGCGGGAACAGGGGCCTAGGCACTGAAGCTTTCTTT. Its translation is CASSGNRGLGTEAFF.

This clone has a handful of counts. The chain is built from TRBV10-3 and TRBJ1-1, with 7 bases identical to TRBD1. V shed 4 bases, J shed 2 bases, and the junction held 4 bases outside the gene matches. The CDR3 contains 14 residues. The germline gives CDR1 ENHRY, CDR2 SYGVKD. The CDR3: CAISATGINTEAFF. As DNA, the CDR3 is TGTGCCATCAGTGCGACAGGGATAAACACTGAAGCTTTCTTT.

As for this clone: This same CDR3 is encoded by further DNA sequences in the sample. CDR3 bases: TGCGCCAGCAGCCTAGGGGGTCCCAGCTACGAGCAGTACTTC. This translates into CASSLGGPSYEQYF. V is TRBV5-1 and J is TRBJ2-7; D might be TRBD1 (6 bases). This CDR3 contains 14 residues. Germline-derived CDR1 and CDR2 are SGHRS and YFSETQ. Deletions cut 4 bases from V and 3 bases from J, with 14 bases between.

The V call is TRBV30, the J call TRBJ1-6, with TRBD1 matching over 8 bases. Trimming at V came to 5 bases and at J to 7 bases, leaving 7 bases not matched to a gene. The CDR3 is made up of 14 amino acids. The germline V gene has CDR1 GTSNPN and CDR2 SVGIG (reference sequence). The CDR3 region has the DNA TGTGCCTGGGAGACCGGACAGGGAAATTCACCCCTCCACTTT. It is translated as CAWETGQGNSPLHF.